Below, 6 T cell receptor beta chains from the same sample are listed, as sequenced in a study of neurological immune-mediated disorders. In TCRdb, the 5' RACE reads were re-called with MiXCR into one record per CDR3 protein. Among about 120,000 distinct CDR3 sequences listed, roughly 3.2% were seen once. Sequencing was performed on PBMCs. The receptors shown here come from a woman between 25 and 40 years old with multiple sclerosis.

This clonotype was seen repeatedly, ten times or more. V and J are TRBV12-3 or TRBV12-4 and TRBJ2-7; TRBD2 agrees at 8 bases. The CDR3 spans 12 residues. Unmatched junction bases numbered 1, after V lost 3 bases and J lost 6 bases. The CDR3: CASSFGGGEQYF. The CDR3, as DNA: TGTGCCAGCAGTTTCGGGGGGGGCGAGCAGTACTTC.

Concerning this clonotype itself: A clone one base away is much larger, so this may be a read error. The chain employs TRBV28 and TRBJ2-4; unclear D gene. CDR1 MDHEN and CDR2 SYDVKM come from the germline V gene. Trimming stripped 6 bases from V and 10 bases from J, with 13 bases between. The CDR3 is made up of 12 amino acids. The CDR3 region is CASSRPFEIQYF. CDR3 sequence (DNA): TGTGCCAGCAGCCGACCGTTTGAAATTCAGTACTTC.

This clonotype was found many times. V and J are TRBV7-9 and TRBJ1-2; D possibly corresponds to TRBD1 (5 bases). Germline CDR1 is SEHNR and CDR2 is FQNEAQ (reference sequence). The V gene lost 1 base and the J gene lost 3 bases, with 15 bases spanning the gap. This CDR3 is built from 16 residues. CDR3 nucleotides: TGTGCCAGCAGCTTAGAACTTACCGGGGCAGACTATGGCTACACCTTC. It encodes CASSLELTGADYGYTF.

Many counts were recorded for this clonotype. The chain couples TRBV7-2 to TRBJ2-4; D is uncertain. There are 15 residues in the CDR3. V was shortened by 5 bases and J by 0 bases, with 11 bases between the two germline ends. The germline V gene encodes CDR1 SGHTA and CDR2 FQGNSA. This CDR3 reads CASSLGSLAKNIQYF. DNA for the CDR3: TGTGCCAGCAGCCTAGGTAGTCTAGCCAAAAACATTCAGTACTTC.

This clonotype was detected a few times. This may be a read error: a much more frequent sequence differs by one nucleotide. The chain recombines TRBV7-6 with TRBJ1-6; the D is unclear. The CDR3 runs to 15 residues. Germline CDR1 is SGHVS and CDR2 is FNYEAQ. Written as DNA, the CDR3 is TGTGCCAGCAGCTTAGGCCCTCGATCCAATTCACCCCTCAACTTT. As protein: CASSLGPRSNSPLNF.

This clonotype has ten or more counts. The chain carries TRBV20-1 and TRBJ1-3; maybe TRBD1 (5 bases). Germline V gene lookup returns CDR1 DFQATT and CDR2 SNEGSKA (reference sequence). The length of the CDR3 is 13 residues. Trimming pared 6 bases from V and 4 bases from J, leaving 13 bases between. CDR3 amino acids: CSAGTGGGNTIYF. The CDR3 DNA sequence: TGCAGTGCCGGCACAGGTGGGGGAAACACCATATATTTT.